One sample yielded the 23 T cell receptor beta chains listed below, sequenced in a study of cytomegalovirus exposure and HLA in healthy donors. Here immunoSEQ multiplex PCR was the method, and the copy in TCRdb shows in-frame clones only, minus some. The data hold 200,000 to 250,000 clones, with roughly 91% observed a single time. The sequencing input was PBMCs. These receptors all stem from a young woman in good health and CMV-seropositive.

The chain recombines TRBV6-6 with TRBJ2-1; 7 nucleotides agree with TRBD2. The CDR3 length is 16 residues. J gave up 3 bases and V 0 bases, and 5 bases lay outside the gene matches. Germline lookup yields CDR1 MNHNY and CDR2 SVGAGI (reference sequence). This chain's CDR3 is CASSYSEREYYNEQFF. The CDR3 DNA sequence: TGTGCCAGCAGTTACTCGGAGCGGGAATACTACAATGAGCAGTTCTTC.

The sample holds one count of this clone. The J gene is TRBJ2-1, the V gene TRBV6-1, with a tentative D call TRBD2 (6 bases). CDR1 is MNHNS, CDR2 SASEGT, per germline. V shed 4 bases and J shed 5 bases, with 6 bases lying between them. This CDR3 comprises 12 residues. CDR3 loop: CASSGGDNEQFF. DNA of the CDR3: TGTGCCAGCAGTGGGGGGGACAATGAGCAGTTCTTC.

J is TRBJ1-5 and V is TRBV5-1, with a tentative D call TRBD1 (5 bases). The V end was cut by 7 bases, the J end by 2 bases, with 10 bases between. CDR3 length: 13 amino acids. CDR1 and CDR2 (germline): SGHRS, YFSETQ. CDR3 DNA: TGCGCCAGCGCTAAAGGGGGCAATCAGCCCCAGCATTTT. Residues: CASAKGGNQPQHF.

The CDR3 spells CASSPQGRRTEAFF. The CDR3 DNA follows: TGTGCCAGCAGCCCACAGGGGCGCCGGACTGAAGCTTTCTTT. The rearrangement joins TRBV7-2 to TRBJ1-1; 7 bases match TRBD1. The germline gives CDR1 SGHTA, CDR2 FQGNSA. Trimming cost V 5 bases and J 5 bases; bases outside gene matches: 8. The CDR3 sequence is 14 residues long.

J is TRBJ1-1 and V is TRBV30; the D is unclear. The CDR3 length is 14 residues. V was trimmed by 1 base and J by 8 bases, leaving 17 bases between them. Looked up from germline, CDR1 is GTSNPN and CDR2 is SVGIG (reference sequence). CDR3 in DNA: TGTGCCTGGAGTGGAACCCACATTGCCATCGAAGCTTTCTTT. Protein sequence: CAWSGTHIAIEAFF.

The chain joins TRBV4-1 to TRBJ2-5; D possibly corresponds to TRBD2 (6 bases). Trimming shortened V by 3 bases and J by 5 bases, and 16 bases separated the two germline ends. CDR1 MGHRA and CDR2 YSYEKL come from the germline V gene. The CDR3 has 15 residues. CDR3 coding DNA: TGCGCCAGCAGCCAGATAGGGAGGTTCAGGGAGACCCAGTACTTC. Its translation is CASSQIGRFRETQYF.

The gene calls are TRBV27 and TRBJ1-5; D unresolved. Between the trimmed V and J ends, which lost 6 bases and 1 base, there was a span of 10 bases. The CDR3 totals 14 residues. Germline CDR1 is MNHEY and CDR2 is SMNVEV (reference sequence). This CDR3 reads CASSTRLSNQPQHF. The CDR3 DNA follows: TGTGCCAGCAGCACGCGACTGAGCAATCAGCCCCAGCATTTT.

In this sample, this clone turned up a few times. This chain connects TRBV7-3 to TRBJ1-1; D is unresolved. The germline CDR1 and CDR2 sequences are SGHTA and FQGTGA. Trimming removed 0 bases from V and 7 bases from J, with 9 bases in between. The CDR3 extends over 13 amino acids. CDR3: CASSLTGSGEAFF. The CDR3 DNA is TGTGCCAGCAGCTTAACAGGGAGTGGTGAAGCTTTCTTT.

The chain carries TRBV13 and TRBJ2-1, with D possibly TRBD2 on 6 matching bases. There are 13 residues in the CDR3. Germline V gene lookup returns CDR1 PRHDT and CDR2 FYEKMQ (reference sequence). The V end lost 6 bases, the J end lost 7 bases, and 13 bases lay between the germline ends. The CDR3 reads CASSATRGNEQFF. The CDR3 nucleotides are TGTGCCAGCAGTGCTACTCGGGGGAATGAGCAGTTCTTC.

The J gene is TRBJ1-2, the V gene TRBV28; D call uncertain. Germline lookup yields CDR1 MDHEN and CDR2 SYDVKM. CDR3 length equals 12 residues. V gave up 6 bases and J gave up 4 bases, with 9 bases separating them. CDR3: CASSKQLYGYTF. The DNA of the CDR3 is TGTGCCAGCAGCAAACAGCTCTATGGCTACACCTTC.

This clone appeared once. The chain employs TRBV19 and TRBJ2-3, with D unclear. Germline CDR1 reads LNHDA; CDR2 reads SQIVND (reference sequence). CDR3 length equals 14 residues. With 3 bases removed from V and 4 bases from J, the gap between germline ends came to 11 bases. The CDR3 protein is CASSMGPAADTQYF. In DNA, the CDR3 is TGTGCCAGTAGTATGGGCCCCGCCGCAGATACGCAGTATTTT. Full variable domain (missing parts from reference TRBV19 and TRBJ2-3): DGGITQSPKYLFRKEGQNVTLSCEQNLNHDAMYWYRQDPGQGLRLIYYSQIVNDFQKGDIAEGYSVSREKKESFPLTVTSAQKNPTAFYLCASSMGPAADTQYFGPGTRLTVL.

This clone came up many times. The chain carries TRBV9 and TRBJ2-7; 7 bases match TRBD2. Trimming took 3 bases from V and 6 from J; bases not matched to a gene: 6. Per the germline V gene, CDR1 is SGDLS and CDR2 is YYNGEE. The length of the CDR3 is 13 residues. The CDR3 loop is CASSAGLNFEQYF. The CDR3 DNA follows: TGTGCCAGCAGCGCGGGACTAAATTTCGAGCAGTACTTC.

This chain connects TRBV30 to TRBJ1-1; D ambiguous. The CDR3 totals 12 residues. The germline gives CDR1 GTSNPN, CDR2 SVGIG (reference sequence). Trimming cost V 5 bases and J 0 bases, with 7 bases left between them. CDR3 sequence: CAWQVMNTEAFF. The DNA of the CDR3 is TGTGCCTGGCAGGTGATGAACACTGAAGCTTTCTTT. Complete variable domain (other parts from reference TRBV30 and TRBJ1-1): SQTIHQWPATLVQPVGSPLSLECTVEGTSNPNLYWYRQAAGRGLQLLFYSVGIGQISSEVPQNLSASRPQDRQFILSSKKLLLSDSGFYLCAWQVMNTEAFFGQGTRLTVV.

The V call is TRBV5-4, the J call TRBJ1-2; tentative D call: TRBD1 (6 bases). Trimming took off 4 bases at V and 4 bases at J, with 17 bases between the two ends. CDR1 SGHNT and CDR2 YYREEE come from the germline V gene (reference sequence). This CDR3 spans 15 amino acids. The CDR3 nucleotides read TGTGCCAGCAGCCGCGGGGGGACGGACAGCTATGGCTACACCTTC. The encoded protein is CASSRGGTDSYGYTF. The variable domain in full, with the rest retrieved from reference TRBV5-4 and TRBJ1-2, is ETGVTQSPTHLIKTRGQQVTLRCSSQSGHNTVSWYQQALGQGPQFIFQYYREEENGRGNFPPRFSGLQFPNYSSELNVNALELDDSALYLCASSRGGTDSYGYTFGSGTRLTVV.

This chain links TRBV5-8 with TRBJ1-1, with a weak D call TRBD1 (5 bases). Per germline, CDR1 SGHTS and CDR2 YDEGEE. Trimming took off 9 bases at V and 5 bases at J, with 23 bases between the two ends. This CDR3 region has 15 residues. This CDR3 is CATLVPRQGITEAFF. Here the CDR3 DNA reads TGTGCCACCCTAGTCCCCCGCCAGGGTATAACTGAAGCTTTCTTT.

This chain links TRBV9 with TRBJ2-1, with 8 bases fitting TRBD1. The germline V gene has CDR1 SGDLS and CDR2 YYNGEE. This CDR3 contains 13 residues. V shed 3 bases and J 7 bases; nucleotides not matched to a gene: 3. CDR3 amino acids: CASSGQGSNEQFF. DNA of the CDR3: TGTGCCAGCAGCGGACAGGGGTCGAATGAGCAGTTCTTC. The full variable domain, completed using reference TRBV9 and TRBJ2-1, is DSGVTQTPKHLITATGQRVTLRCSPRSGDLSVYWYQQSLDQGLQFLIQYYNGEERAKGNILERFSAQQFPDLHSELNLSSLELGDSALYFCASSGQGSNEQFFGPGTRLTVL.

CDR3 sequence reads: CASSFPFRDRGNTEAFF. Written as DNA, the CDR3 is TGTGCCAGCAGTTTCCCTTTCCGGGACAGGGGGAATACTGAAGCTTTCTTT. The chain links TRBV28 to TRBJ1-1, with 11 bases aligning to TRBD1. J gave up 5 bases and V 3 bases, and 11 bases lay outside the gene matches. Germline lookup yields CDR1 MDHEN and CDR2 SYDVKM. The CDR3 length is 17 residues. Using reference TRBV28 and TRBJ1-1 for the parts outside the CDR3, the full variable domain is DVKVTQSSRYLVKRTGEKVFLECVQDMDHENMFWYRQDPGLGLRLIYFSYDVKMKEKGDIPEGYSVSREKKERFSLILESASTNQTSMYLCASSFPFRDRGNTEAFFGQGTRLTVV.

The chain uses TRBV4-1 and TRBJ1-5, with D possibly matching TRBD1 (6 bases). The ends were cut back, 1 base at V and 0 bases at J, with 19 bases in the middle. The CDR3 consists of 19 residues. CDR1 and CDR2 from the germline V gene are MGHRA and YSYEKL. The CDR3 bases are TGCGCCAGCAGCCAAGGTAGGGGGACACAACTCGGTAGCAATCAGCCCCAGCATTTT. It is translated as CASSQGRGTQLGSNQPQHF.

The chain couples TRBV25-1 to TRBJ1-4; D perhaps matches TRBD1 (6 bases). V gave up 5 bases and J gave up 8 bases, with 15 bases separating them. CDR3 size: 14 residues. Germline assignment: CDR1 MGHDK and CDR2 SYGVNS. DNA of the CDR3: TGTGCCAGCAGTTTTTTGGCGGGGGCAGAAAAACTGTTTTTT. Protein sequence: CASSFLAGAEKLFF.

This clone has only a few counts. This chain joins TRBV29-1 and TRBJ1-1; tentative D call: TRBD1 (5 bases). CDR1 SQVTM and CDR2 ANQGSEA come from the germline V gene. The V end lost 3 bases, the J end lost 4 bases, and 9 bases lay between the germline ends. The CDR3 has 12 amino acids. The CDR3 loop is CSVEDGGTEAFF. The DNA for the CDR3 is TGCAGCGTTGAGGACGGGGGCACTGAAGCTTTCTTT.

This clone was counted a single time. V and J are TRBV12-5 and TRBJ1-1; D remains ambiguous. The CDR3 loop spans 13 amino acids. V lost 10 bases, J lost 3 bases, and 15 bases lay in between. Germline CDR1 and CDR2: LGHNT and FRNRAP. CDR3 loop: CATCRRVHTEAFF. The CDR3 coding sequence is TGTGCTACATGCAGACGGGTCCACACTGAAGCTTTCTTT.

This chain links TRBV6-5 with TRBJ2-5; 10 bases align to TRBD2. The CDR3 runs to 15 residues. The germline V gene encodes CDR1 MNHEY and CDR2 SVGAGI. J gave up 4 bases and V 8 bases, and 10 bases lay outside the gene matches. This CDR3 reads CASQGILAGGETQYF. CDR3 coding DNA: TGTGCCAGCCAGGGAATCTTAGCGGGAGGAGAGACCCAGTACTTC.

The chain joins TRBV7-9 to TRBJ2-3, with 9 bases matching TRBD1. The CDR3 covers 17 residues. Germline CDR1 SEHNR, CDR2 FQNEAQ (reference sequence). Germline trimming cut 1 base from V and 2 bases from J; bases unmatched to any gene: 7. CDR3 DNA: TGTGCCAGCAGCTTAGTAGGGGACAGGGATTACACAGATACGCAGTATTTT. It yields the protein CASSLVGDRDYTDTQYF.